This note documents a single TCR beta chain sequence. Its antigen is still unknown. V lost 0 bases and J lost 4; bases outside the gene matches: 7. Germline CDR1 SEHNR, CDR2 FQNEAQ (reference sequence). CDR3 length: 16 amino acids. Isolated per sample were at least 7 million PBMCs. The data originate from a study of blood T cells in healthy people across ages. General study points: A roughly linear age-dependent decrease characterized TCR beta diversity per million T cells. A strong correlation was seen between TCR beta diversity and naive T cell percentage. Naive CD4+ cells and diversity were both higher in long-lived donors than in aged donors.

Using a J-beta primer mix together with a sample-barcoded 5' primer, a second PCR was run for roughly 6 to 12 cycles. TCRdb recomputed calls from the 5' RACE reads with MiXCR, one row per CDR3 protein. The data hold about 730,000 distinct CDR3 sequences, with about 42% observed a single time. This TCR was sampled from a woman aged 60-75 years in good health. V and J are TRBV7-9 and TRBJ1-2; TRBD1 matches at 8 bases. The sample consisted of blood. The chain's CDR3 is CASSLAGQGSLYGYTF. In nucleotides, the CDR3 is TGTGCCAGCAGCTTAGCAGGACAGGGATCCCTCTATGGCTACACCTTC.